One and the same sample provided the 2 T cell receptor beta chains below, sequenced in a study of T cell changes during pregnancy in multiple sclerosis. Data came from immunoSEQ multiplex PCR; TCRdb stores just in-frame clones and leaves some out. The table lists about 52,000 clones, approximately 92% of them singletons, with approximately 0.4% in the top ten. The starting material was CD4+ T cells from peripheral blood mononuclear cells, obtained before pregnancy. The source is a female donor with multiple sclerosis, enrolled in a pregnancy study.

The chain has TRBV7-2 and TRBJ1-4; unclear D gene. The length of the CDR3 is 15 residues. Trimming stripped 2 bases from V and 7 bases from J, with 14 bases between. Germline V gene lookup returns CDR1 SGHTA and CDR2 FQGNSA. The DNA for the CDR3 is TGTGCCAGCAGCTTACGCCTTGGAGGAGCTGAAAAACTGTTTTTT. The encoded protein is CASSLRLGGAEKLFF.

This chain links TRBV6-1 with TRBJ2-7, with TRBD2 matching 8 bases. The CDR3 loop spans 15 amino acids. The J segment lost 5 bases and the V segment lost 5 bases, leaving 11 bases of the junction unmatched. Germline CDR1 MNHNS, CDR2 SASEGT. CDR3 bases: TGTGCCAGCAGTCCGCATCCGGGACTAGATAACGAGCAGTACTTC. As protein: CASSPHPGLDNEQYF.